The next 8 T cell receptor beta chains were all read from a single sample in a study of high-grade serous ovarian cancer treatment subgroups. Libraries were prepared by immunoSEQ multiplex PCR; TCRdb keeps only in-frame clonotypes and omits some of them. The table includes about 15,000 clones, 86% detected once. Tumor samples were taken before definitive surgery or chemotherapy. Source material: tumor tissue. Every receptor here comes from a human donor with high-grade serous ovarian cancer.

This chain links TRBV18 with TRBJ2-7; 7 positions match TRBD1. Looked up from germline, CDR1 is KGHSH and CDR2 is LQKENI. V shed 5 bases and J 7 bases; nucleotides not matched to a gene: 11. This CDR3 has 14 residues. The CDR3 loop reads CASSSKTGQGEQYF. The CDR3, as DNA: TGTGCCAGCTCATCCAAGACAGGGCAAGGGGAGCAGTACTTC.

This clone was picked up a small number of times. The gene calls are TRBV7-8 and TRBJ1-6; 7 positions match TRBD1. Germline CDR1 reads SGHVS; CDR2 reads FQNEAQ. Trimming cost V 1 base and J 10 bases; bases outside gene matches: 7. CDR3 length equals 15 residues. The CDR3 DNA reads TGTGCCAGCAGCTTAGGACAGGGTGGCCCCTCACCCCTCCACTTT. Residues: CASSLGQGGPSPLHF. Looking up the rest from reference TRBV7-8 and TRBJ1-6 gives the full variable domain: GAGVSQSPRYKVAKRGQDVALRCDPISGHVSLFWYQQALGQGPEFLTYFQNEAQLDKSGLPSDRFFAERPEGSVSTLKIQRTQQEDSAVYLCASSLGQGGPSPLHFGNGTRLTVT.

The CDR3 DNA reads as TGTGCCAGCAGTCATAGGGCCAAGGATGACGAAAAACTGTTTTTT. Encoded protein: CASSHRAKDDEKLFF. This chain links TRBV28 with TRBJ1-4; no clear D. This CDR3 spans 15 amino acids. The V end lost 5 bases, the J end lost 8 bases, and 18 bases lay between the germline ends. Germline V gene lookup returns CDR1 MDHEN and CDR2 SYDVKM.

The chain employs TRBV4-3 and TRBJ1-6; D gene unclear. V lost 0 bases, J lost 8 bases, and 11 bases lay in between. This CDR3 has 15 amino acids. Per the germline V gene, CDR1 is LGHNA and CDR2 is YSLEER. The CDR3 DNA is TGCGCCAGCAGCCAAGACGACGGTCTCTATTCACCCCTCCACTTT. As protein: CASSQDDGLYSPLHF.

The CDR3 spells CASRAGQGFNEQFF. The CDR3 DNA reads TGTGCCAGCAGGGCGGGACAGGGGTTCAATGAGCAGTTCTTC. This chain connects TRBV6-1 to TRBJ2-1; TRBD1 matches 10 bases. Germline-derived CDR1 and CDR2 are MNHNS and SASEGT. The ends lost 6 bases at V and 6 bases at J; junction bases unmatched: 5. The CDR3 has 14 amino acids.

The chain combines TRBV7-9 with TRBJ1-2; 7 bases line up with TRBD1. The CDR3 sequence is 16 residues long. V was pared by 0 bases and J by 4 bases, with 8 bases of the junction left unmatched. Germline assignment: CDR1 SEHNR and CDR2 FQNEAQ (reference sequence). The CDR3 loop reads CASSLAGQSLAYGYTF. CDR3 DNA sequence: TGTGCCAGCAGCTTAGCGGGACAGTCATTAGCCTATGGCTACACCTTC.

In this sample, this clone turned up once. The chain uses TRBV4-1 and TRBJ1-5; perhaps TRBD1 as D (5 bases). The V gene's germline CDR1 is MGHRA and CDR2 YSYEKL. V was cut by 0 bases and J by 6 bases, with 9 bases left in between. This CDR3 spans 14 amino acids. CDR3 region: CASSQDPGSQPQHF. CDR3 sequence (DNA): TGCGCCAGCAGCCAAGACCCAGGGTCTCAGCCCCAGCATTTT.

V usage is TRBV5-4 and J usage is TRBJ2-2, with D perhaps given as TRBD1 or TRBD2 (6 bases each). The CDR3 loop spans 15 amino acids. CDR1 SGHNT and CDR2 YYREEE come from the germline V gene (reference sequence). V was shortened by 2 bases and J by 6 bases, with 14 bases between the two germline ends. The CDR3 sequence is CASSFPGAGPGELFF. The DNA of the CDR3 is TGTGCCAGCAGCTTTCCGGGGGCCGGACCCGGGGAGCTGTTTTTT.